Listed here are 23 T cell receptor beta chains from one sample, sequenced in a study of molecular identifiers for immune sequencing clone quantification. One entry per CDR3 protein results from TCRdb running MiXCR on the PCR reads. The sample shows about 640,000 distinct CDR3 sequences, 15% to 20% of them seen only once. Sequencing input: naive CD8+ T cells from blood, with Jurkat cell RNA spiked in. Subset of the sample: FACS-sorted CD8+CD4-CCR7+CD45RA+ naive T cells. These receptors came from a human donor in good health. Some libraries in this study had Jurkat cell RNA spiked in.

This clonotype was recorded a few times. This chain uses TRBV12-3 or TRBV12-4 with TRBJ1-5, with D possibly matching TRBD1 (5 bases). This CDR3 region has 15 residues. The germline V and J ends were trimmed by 7 bases and 7 bases, with 20 bases remaining between them. The CDR3 bases are TGTGCCAGCACCTCAACAGGCGCTCCAGGGCAGCCCCAGCATTTT. It codes for CASTSTGAPGQPQHF.

This clonotype was detected many times. The gene calls are TRBV20-1 and TRBJ2-2; TRBD2 matches 7 bases. Per germline, CDR1 DFQATT and CDR2 SNEGSKA (reference sequence). There are 16 residues in the CDR3. J gave up 6 bases and V 6 bases, and 16 bases lay outside the gene matches. CDR3 amino acids: CSAVRVGGGRAGELFF. In DNA form, the CDR3 reads TGCAGTGCCGTGAGAGTGGGGGGGGGAAGGGCCGGGGAGCTGTTTTTT.

The CDR3 DNA is TGCGCCAGCAGCCAAGTTTCGGCGGGGGGGAAGGGAGAGACCCAGTACTTC. Its translation is CASSQVSAGGKGETQYF. V and J are TRBV4-3 and TRBJ2-5, with TRBD2 matching over 9 bases. Germline assignment: CDR1 LGHNA and CDR2 YSLEER. This CDR3 has 17 residues. J lost 4 bases, V lost 1 base, and 10 bases had no gene match.

This clonotype was seen ten or more times. The rearrangement joins TRBV7-6 to TRBJ2-2; a possible D gene is TRBD2 (6 bases). This CDR3 region has 15 residues. Trimming pared 2 bases from V and 1 base from J, leaving 8 bases between. Germline V CDR1 and CDR2: SGHVS, FNYEAQ. The CDR3 sequence is CASSLLAENTGELFF. DNA for the CDR3: TGTGCCAGCAGCTTATTAGCGGAGAACACCGGGGAGCTGTTTTTT.

This clonotype was counted only a few times. J is TRBJ2-7 and V is TRBV27; D may be TRBD1 (5 bases). CDR3 size: 14 residues. Germline CDR1 reads MNHEY; CDR2 reads SMNVEV (reference sequence). With 3 bases removed from V and 3 bases from J, the gap between germline ends came to 12 bases. As DNA, the CDR3 is TGTGCCAGCAGTTTCGCAGGGATCGGCTACGAGCAGTACTTC. It specifies CASSFAGIGYEQYF.

This clonotype was counted a few times. This chain connects TRBV9 to TRBJ2-6; 8 nucleotides match TRBD1. CDR1 and CDR2 (germline): SGDLS, YYNGEE. Trimming at V came to 3 bases and at J to 0 bases, leaving 11 bases not matched to a gene. The CDR3 totals 19 residues. The CDR3 nucleotides read TGTGCCAGCAGCGACTCCACGGGACAGGAGGTCTCTGGGGCCAACGTCCTGACTTTC. Its protein product is CASSDSTGQEVSGANVLTF.

The chain recombines TRBV11-2 with TRBJ2-1, with TRBD2 matching 10 bases. There are 15 residues in the CDR3. CDR1 is SGHAT and CDR2 is FQNNGV in the germline V gene. V shed 6 bases, J shed 4 bases, and the junction held 6 bases outside the gene matches. The CDR3 DNA sequence: TGTGCCAGCAGTCATAAAGCGGGGGGGTACAATGAGCAGTTCTTC. Protein product: CASSHKAGGYNEQFF.

A note on this clonotype: This may stem from a read error, because a much larger clone lies one nucleotide away. CDR3 in DNA: TGCGCCAGCAGCCAAAGTTTGGCTAGCGGGGTGGAGTACGAGCGGTACTTC. This codes for CASSQSLASGVEYERYF. This rearrangement joins TRBV4-1 to TRBJ2-7; the match to TRBD2 covers 9 bases. The CDR3 is 17 residues long. Germline lookup yields CDR1 MGHRA and CDR2 YSYEKL.

This clonotype was seen at least ten times. The chain is built from TRBV11-2 and TRBJ1-1, with 7 bases fitting TRBD1. The CDR3 totals 13 residues. The J segment lost 4 bases and the V segment lost 5 bases, leaving 4 bases of the junction unmatched. Germline V CDR1 and CDR2: SGHAT, FQNNGV. CDR3 sequence (DNA): TGTGCCAGCAGCGTGGGACAGTCCACTGAAGCTTTCTTT. The encoded protein is CASSVGQSTEAFF.

The chain employs TRBV3-1 and TRBJ2-7; D remains ambiguous. Per the germline V gene, CDR1 is LGHDT and CDR2 is YNNKEL (reference sequence). The CDR3 is 16 amino acids. V lost 0 bases and J 5 bases, leaving 17 bases between the germline ends. The chain's CDR3 is CASSQDPVGSPHEQYF. The CDR3 nucleotides are TGTGCCAGCAGCCAAGATCCGGTAGGGTCCCCCCACGAGCAGTACTTC.

This clonotype has at least ten counts. The CDR3 is CSVESSLEQFF. CDR3 coding DNA: TGCAGCGTTGAGAGTTCGTTGGAGCAGTTCTTC. The rearrangement joins TRBV29-1 to TRBJ2-1; D is undetermined. The CDR3 has 11 amino acids. With 3 bases removed from V and 10 bases from J, the gap between germline ends came to 10 bases. CDR1 SQVTM and CDR2 ANQGSEA come from the germline V gene.

This clonotype was seen only a few times. Germline is not matched at one junction end, which may reflect a read error. The gene calls are TRBV29-1 and TRBJ2-1, with 11 bases aligning to TRBD2. Germline lookup yields CDR1 SQVTM and CDR2 ANQGSEA. The CDR3 is made up of 15 amino acids. This CDR3 reads CSVEETSGADNEQLF. CDR3 bases: TGCAGCGTTGAAGAGACTAGCGGGGCAGACAATGAGCAGCTCTTC.

A few counts support this clonotype. A much larger clonotype is one base distant, so this may be a read error. This chain links TRBV4-3 with TRBJ2-7; D is possibly TRBD2 (6 bases). Germline V CDR1 and CDR2: LGHNA, YSLEER. V lost 1 base and J lost 5, with 9 bases in between. The CDR3 has 13 residues. CDR3 DNA sequence: TGCGCCAGCAGCCAAGGGACTAACCACGAGCAGTACTTC. Its protein is CASSQGTNHEQYF.

The chain carries TRBV7-9 and TRBJ2-7; 10 nucleotides match TRBD1. The CDR3 contains 16 residues. V dropped 7 bases and J dropped 3; count of bases not matched to a gene: 12. From germline, CDR1 is SEHNR and CDR2 FQNEAQ (reference sequence). CDR3 protein: CASTDTVTGGNYEQYF. CDR3 coding DNA: TGTGCCAGCACCGACACCGTGACAGGGGGCAACTACGAGCAGTACTTC.

This sequence joins TRBV19 and TRBJ2-7; 9 bases agree with TRBD1. The CDR3 runs 13 residues. V was pared by 8 bases and J by 5 bases, with 7 bases of the junction left unmatched. CDR1 and CDR2 (germline): LNHDA, SQIVND (reference sequence). The CDR3 sequence is CASCKDRGHEQYF. The CDR3 nucleotides are TGTGCCAGTTGCAAGGACAGGGGCCACGAGCAGTACTTC.

This clonotype was recorded only once. The V gene is TRBV4-3, the J gene TRBJ1-4, with TRBD1 matching over 8 bases. From germline, CDR1 is LGHNA and CDR2 YSLEER. The J segment lost 10 bases and the V segment lost 3 bases, leaving 10 bases of the junction unmatched. CDR3 length: 15 residues. DNA of the CDR3: TGCGCCAGCAGCCAGAGCAGGGGGCGGGGTGCAAAACTGTTTTTT. Encoded protein: CASSQSRGRGAKLFF.

The rearrangement links TRBV6-2 or TRBV6-3 to TRBJ2-3; possible D gene TRBD2, 6 bases. Looked up from germline, CDR1 is MNHEY and CDR2 is SVGEGT. Trimming removed 6 bases from V and 2 bases from J, with 18 bases in between. The CDR3 is made up of 16 amino acids. CDR3 bases: TGTGCCAGCAGGGGGGGAGTTGCATTTTACACAGATACGCAGTATTTT. Protein: CASRGGVAFYTDTQYF.

Many counts were recorded for this clonotype. The chain carries TRBV6-5 and TRBJ2-1, with a possible D match to TRBD1 (6 bases). Germline assignment: CDR1 MNHEY and CDR2 SVGAGI. This CDR3 is 14 amino acids long. V was pared by 2 bases and J by 9 bases, with 14 bases between. The CDR3 DNA reads as TGTGCCAGCAGTTACCCAGGGGAGACGGCTGAGCAGTTCTTC. Translated, it gives CASSYPGETAEQFF.

The chain recombines TRBV9 with TRBJ2-7, with 8 bases matching TRBD2. The germline CDR1 and CDR2 sequences are SGDLS and YYNGEE. The CDR3 is 14 residues long. J gave up 4 bases and V 0 bases, and 3 bases lay outside the gene matches. The CDR3 DNA reads as TGTGCCAGCAGCGTAGGCGGGAGGACATACGAGCAGTACTTC. As protein: CASSVGGRTYEQYF.

A word on this clonotype: This clone may be a read error of a much larger clone one base away. The J gene is TRBJ1-1, the V gene TRBV12-5; D remains ambiguous. Germline CDR1 and CDR2: LGHNT and FRNRAP. The CDR3 sequence is 13 residues long. CDR3: CASGLLGLAEALF. CDR3 nucleotide sequence: TGTGCTAGTGGTTTGCTAGGCTTGGCTGAAGCTCTCTTT.

A note on this clonotype: A single base separates this from a much larger clone, so it may be a read error. The V and J genes are TRBV4-3 and TRBJ1-1, with a tentative D call TRBD1 (5 bases). This CDR3 has 16 amino acids. Germline CDR1 is LGHNA and CDR2 is YSLEER. The CDR3 loop is CTSSQDFGAKNTEAFF. CDR3 DNA: TGCACCAGCAGCCAAGATTTCGGGGCGAAGAACACTGAAGCTTTCTTT.

This clonotype occurred many times. The V and J genes are TRBV11-2 and TRBJ2-3; D is unclear. Deletions cut 7 bases from V and 3 bases from J, with 5 bases between. The CDR3 sequence is 11 residues long. Germline-derived CDR1 and CDR2 are SGHAT and FQNNGV. DNA for the CDR3: TGTGCCAGCAAGAAAACAGATACGCAGTATTTT. Protein sequence: CASKKTDTQYF.

There are many counts of this clonotype. The chain employs TRBV15 and TRBJ2-7, with a possible D match to TRBD1 (6 bases). Germline CDR1 and CDR2: LNHNV and YYDKDF (reference sequence). V was trimmed by 6 bases and J by 0 bases, leaving 18 bases between them. The CDR3 runs to 16 residues. In DNA, the CDR3 is TGTGCCACCAGACCCCTAGGACAGTCCCCCTCCTACGAGCAGTACTTC. As protein: CATRPLGQSPSYEQYF.